This TCR beta chain was found in a study of identical twins. V lost 4 bases and J lost 2; bases outside the gene matches: 5. CDR1 SGDLS and CDR2 YYNGEE come from the germline V gene. CDR3 size: 14 residues. TCRdb ran MiXCR on the 5' RACE reads and lists one entry per CDR3 protein. The data hold 1.5 million to 2 million distinct CDR3 sequences, with 25% to 35% observed a single time. The clonotype was recovered from a newborn girl in good health. This chain connects TRBV9 to TRBJ1-2; 7 nucleotides agree with TRBD1. Source material: cord blood. The CDR3 DNA sequence: TGTGCCAGCAGCACCTCGGACAGGAACTATGGCTACACCTTC. It encodes CASSTSDRNYGYTF.